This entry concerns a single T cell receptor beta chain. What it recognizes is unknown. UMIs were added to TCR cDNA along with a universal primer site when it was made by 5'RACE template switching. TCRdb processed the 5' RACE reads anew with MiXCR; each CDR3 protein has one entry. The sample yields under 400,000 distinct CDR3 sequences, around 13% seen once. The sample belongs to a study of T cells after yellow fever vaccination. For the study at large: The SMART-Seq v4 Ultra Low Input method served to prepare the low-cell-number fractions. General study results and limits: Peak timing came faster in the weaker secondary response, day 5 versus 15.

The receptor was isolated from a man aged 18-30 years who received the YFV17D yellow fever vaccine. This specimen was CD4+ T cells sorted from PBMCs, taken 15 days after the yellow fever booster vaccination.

The CDR3 bases are TGCAGTGCTAGAGATTCCGTGGGGGGAGCGGAGACCCAGTACTTC. It yields the protein CSARDSVGGAETQYF. This chain links TRBV20-1 with TRBJ2-5; perhaps TRBD2 as D (6 bases). Germline V lookup: CDR1 DFQATT, CDR2 SNEGSKA (reference sequence). The CDR3 loop spans 15 amino acids. With 0 bases removed from V and 5 bases from J, the gap between germline ends came to 16 bases.